Sequencing of this TCR beta chain was carried out in a study of PD-L1 blockade in urothelial cancer. Across the study: Bladder-origin urothelial cancer in males described most of the 29 patients. Across blood samples, T cells had a median count of approximately 130,000. General study results and limits: Tumor-associated clones in blood expanded more at 3 weeks in durable-benefit patients.

The CDR3 loop spans 18 amino acids. Germline CDR1 LGHNA, CDR2 YSLEER. V lost 1 base, J lost 0 bases, and 10 bases stayed unmatched. Profiled with immunoSEQ multiplex PCR; TCRdb holds only in-frame clones, not every one. Of about 40,000 clones listed, around 84% were seen once; the top ten hold over 9.5%. As regards this clone: Antigen unknown.

Time point described: peripheral blood 6 weeks after treatment start. The V call is TRBV4-3, the J call TRBJ2-7; 9 positions agree with TRBD2. The TCR sequence derives from a man in his forties with urothelial cancer. The sequences come from PBMCs, collected around atezolizumab (anti-PD-L1) treatment. The CDR3 coding sequence is TGCGCCAGCAGCCAAGTAGTAGGTCTAGCGGGGACCTCCTACGAGCAGTACTTC. Translating gives CASSQVVGLAGTSYEQYF.